This T cell receptor beta chain was found in a study of T cells in Graves' hyperthyroidism and ophthalmopathy. PBMCs were collected from a 10 ml volume of fresh peripheral blood. This clonotype was seen many times. Trimming took 7 bases from V and 3 from J, leaving 7 bases between them. Germline V gene data show CDR1 as SNHLY and CDR2 as FYNNEI. The length of the CDR3 is 12 residues. TCR beta CDR3 sequences were amplified from RNA transcripts. During a first-round RT-PCR of the TCR CDR3, the HTBI primer set was used. TCRdb re-analysed the multiplex PCR reads in MiXCR, keeping a single row per CDR3 protein. The sample shows fewer than 650,000 distinct CDR3 sequences, approximately 15% of them seen only once.

The sequenced material came from blood. The TCR comes from a woman aged 30 to 39 with Graves' hyperthyroidism that later progressed to Graves' ophthalmopathy. This chain links TRBV2 with TRBJ2-1; no definite D call. The CDR3 region has the DNA TGTGCCAGCAAAGGTTACTACAATGAGCAGTTCTTC. Translation: CASKGYYNEQFF.